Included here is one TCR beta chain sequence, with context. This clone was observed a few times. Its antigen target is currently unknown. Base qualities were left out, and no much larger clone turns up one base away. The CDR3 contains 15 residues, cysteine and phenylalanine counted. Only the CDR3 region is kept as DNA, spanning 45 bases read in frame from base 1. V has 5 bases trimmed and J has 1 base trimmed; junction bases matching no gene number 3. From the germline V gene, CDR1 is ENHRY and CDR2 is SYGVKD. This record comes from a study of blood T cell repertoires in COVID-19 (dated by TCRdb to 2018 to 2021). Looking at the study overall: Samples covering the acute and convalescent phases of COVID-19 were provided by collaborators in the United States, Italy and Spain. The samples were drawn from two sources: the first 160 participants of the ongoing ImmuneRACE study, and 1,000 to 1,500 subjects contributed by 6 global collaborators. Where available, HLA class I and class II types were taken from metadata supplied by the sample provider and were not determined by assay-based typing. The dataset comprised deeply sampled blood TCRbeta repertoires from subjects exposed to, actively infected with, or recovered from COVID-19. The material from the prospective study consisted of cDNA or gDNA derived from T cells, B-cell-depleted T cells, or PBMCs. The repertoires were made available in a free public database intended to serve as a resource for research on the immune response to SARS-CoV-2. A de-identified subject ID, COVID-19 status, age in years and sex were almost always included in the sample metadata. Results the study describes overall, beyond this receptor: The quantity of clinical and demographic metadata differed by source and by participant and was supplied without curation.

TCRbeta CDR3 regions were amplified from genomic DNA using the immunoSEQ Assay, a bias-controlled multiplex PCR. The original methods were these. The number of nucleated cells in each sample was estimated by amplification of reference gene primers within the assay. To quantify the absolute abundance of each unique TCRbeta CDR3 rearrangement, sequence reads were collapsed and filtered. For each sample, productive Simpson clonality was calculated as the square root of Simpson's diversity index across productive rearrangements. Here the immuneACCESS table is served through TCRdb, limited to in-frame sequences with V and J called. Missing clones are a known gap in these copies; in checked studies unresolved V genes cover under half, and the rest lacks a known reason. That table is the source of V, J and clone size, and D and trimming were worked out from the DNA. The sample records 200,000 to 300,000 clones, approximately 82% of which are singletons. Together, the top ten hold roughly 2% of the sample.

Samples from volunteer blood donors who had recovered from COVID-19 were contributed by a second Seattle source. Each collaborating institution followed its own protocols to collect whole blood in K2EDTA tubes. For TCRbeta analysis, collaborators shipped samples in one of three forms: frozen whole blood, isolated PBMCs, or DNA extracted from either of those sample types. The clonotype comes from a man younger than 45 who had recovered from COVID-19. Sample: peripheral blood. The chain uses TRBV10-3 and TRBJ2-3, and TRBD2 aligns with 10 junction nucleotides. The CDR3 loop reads CAISLTSGGTDTQYF. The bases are TGTGCCATCAGTCTAACTAGCGGGGGCACAGATACGCAGTATTTT.